The source of this T cell receptor (beta chain) is a study of blood T cell repertoires in COVID-19. Study information: T cells, B-cell-depleted T cells, or PBMCs supplied cDNA or gDNA.

Authors' analysis steps: Cell counts per sample came from amplifying reference gene primers. Profiled with immunoSEQ multiplex PCR; TCRdb holds only in-frame clones, not every one. The DNA was the basis for D and trimming; V, J and clone size are from that table. The table lists roughly 150,000 clones, 80% to 90% of them singletons, with approximately 5.4% in the top ten. CDR3 length: 13 amino acids. Germline V CDR1 and CDR2: MDHEN, SYDVKM. With V trimmed by 6 bases and J by 7 bases, 8 bases remained unmatched. This sequence was found in a woman in her 50s with COVID-19, enrolled during active disease. This rearrangement joins TRBV28 to TRBJ2-7; 8 nucleotides match TRBD2. The specimen sequenced was peripheral blood. The CDR3 sequence is CASRLSGGGEQYF. CDR3 DNA: TGTGCCAGCAGACTCAGCGGGGGAGGAGAGCAGTACTTC.